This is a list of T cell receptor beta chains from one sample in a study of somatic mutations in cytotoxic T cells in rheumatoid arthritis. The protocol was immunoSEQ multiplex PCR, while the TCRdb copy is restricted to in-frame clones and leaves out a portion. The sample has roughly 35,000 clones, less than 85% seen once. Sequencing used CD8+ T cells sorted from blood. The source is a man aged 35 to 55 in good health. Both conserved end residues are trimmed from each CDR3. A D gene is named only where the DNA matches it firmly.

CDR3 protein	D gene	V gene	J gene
ASSQPISGIGELF	TRBD2	TRBV4-3	TRBJ2-2
ASSSSWGRNSYEQY	NA	TRBV7-9	TRBJ2-7
ASSYSLAGGHETQY	TRBD2	TRBV6-5	TRBJ2-5
ASSAGTGYEKLF	TRBD1	TRBV9	TRBJ1-4
ASSQRTQSGNEQF	NA	TRBV4-1	TRBJ2-1
ASKGLSSNQPQH	NA	TRBV27	TRBJ1-5
ASSLPRGNQPQH	NA	TRBV11-2	TRBJ1-5
ASSLEGAGTDTQY	TRBD1	TRBV5-4	TRBJ2-3
ASSRNGGNQPQH	NA	TRBV5-5	TRBJ1-5
ASSLEVNYEQY	NA	TRBV7-7	TRBJ2-7
SVGQSSYEQY	NA	TRBV29-1	TRBJ2-7
ASSPQVALVTGANVLT	NA	TRBV28	TRBJ2-6
ASSDQTGGDTQY	TRBD1	TRBV6-4	TRBJ2-3
AWRTGQEGYGYT	NA	TRBV30	TRBJ1-2
ASSLLVQGGETQY	NA	TRBV7-9	TRBJ2-5
ASSLEVGPSNQPQH	NA	TRBV7-9	TRBJ1-5
ASSPTSRTVYQETQY	NA	TRBV7-9	TRBJ2-5
ASSQEGSGSYNEQF	TRBD2	TRBV4-3	TRBJ2-1
ASSLGVHEQY	NA	TRBV5-1	TRBJ2-7
ASSLTSYEQY	NA	TRBV5-5	TRBJ2-7
ASSHLAGVSDTQY	TRBD2	TRBV14	TRBJ2-3
ASSLGSSSYEQY	NA	TRBV27	TRBJ2-7
ASRPKGTAYTEAF	NA	TRBV7-2	TRBJ1-1
ASSTGGVEQY	NA	TRBV27	TRBJ2-7
ASSPGQGAYEQY	TRBD1	TRBV5-4	TRBJ2-7
ASSRTGGGTDTQY	TRBD1	TRBV6-5	TRBJ2-3
ASSSTGSETQY	TRBD1	TRBV18	TRBJ2-5
ASRDRGSNQPQH	TRBD1	TRBV28	TRBJ1-5
ASSHPLVDTQY	NA	TRBV7-9	TRBJ2-3
ASRATSGYNEQF	TRBD2	TRBV19	TRBJ2-1
ASKGGAAYNEQF	NA	TRBV19	TRBJ2-1
ASRNGTSGMYEQY	TRBD2	TRBV2	TRBJ2-7
ASSLLGNTEAF	NA	TRBV7-9	TRBJ1-1
AHSPNNEQF	NA	TRBV10-3	TRBJ2-1
ASQDRGDYGYT	TRBD1	TRBV6-5	TRBJ1-2
AISEGPALTDTQY	NA	TRBV10-3	TRBJ2-3
ASSLQGANTEAF	TRBD1	TRBV5-4	TRBJ1-1
ASSFRRAQSFYNEQF	NA	TRBV27	TRBJ2-1
ASSEGPGQGAGQPQH	TRBD1	TRBV2	TRBJ1-5
ASSLGDSSYEQY	TRBD1	TRBV5-4	TRBJ2-7
ASSVASGTYEQY	TRBD2	TRBV6-1	TRBJ2-7
ASSLGPVTEAF	NA	TRBV7-3	TRBJ1-1
ASSRTGNSYEQY	NA	TRBV18	TRBJ2-7
ASSENKGLNEKLF	NA	TRBV10-1	TRBJ1-4
ASSSEPGGLNYGYT	TRBD1	TRBV19	TRBJ1-2
ASSDSGGSNQPQH	NA	TRBV2	TRBJ1-5
ASSLGTSGATDTQY	TRBD2	TRBV4-1	TRBJ2-3
ASSDGTSGGSQETQY	TRBD2	TRBV2	TRBJ2-5